These 32 T cell receptor beta chains were sequenced from one sample in a study of control samples from healthy donors and cancer patients. Sequenced by immunoSEQ multiplex PCR; TCRdb stores in-frame clones only, minus some. The table records about 160,000 clones, 94% of them present only once. Input material: PBMCs. Source of these receptors: a man in his fifties or sixties with colorectal cancer.

In DNA, the CDR3 is TGTGCCAGCAGTAGACAGAGAACAGGATATGGCTACACCTTC. It codes for CASSRQRTGYGYTF. The V and J genes are TRBV6-5 and TRBJ1-2; the D gene is possibly TRBD1 (5 bases). The CDR3 consists of 14 residues. CDR1 and CDR2 (germline): MNHEY, SVGAGI. With 5 bases removed from V and 5 bases from J, the gap between germline ends came to 15 bases.

The genes are TRBV30 and TRBJ1-4; D gene ambiguous. The ends were cut back, 3 bases at V and 8 bases at J, with 10 bases in the middle. CDR1 and CDR2 from the germline V gene are GTSNPN and SVGIG (reference sequence). CDR3 length: 12 amino acids. DNA for the CDR3: TGTGCCTGGAGAGAGGGTGCCGAAAAACTGTTTTTT. Protein: CAWREGAEKLFF.

This chain joins TRBV6-2 or TRBV6-3 and TRBJ2-7; D possibly uses TRBD1 or TRBD2 (6 bases each). Germline CDR1 reads MNHEY; CDR2 reads SVGEGT. The CDR3 consists of 15 residues. Trimming stripped 0 bases from V and 6 bases from J, with 15 bases between. CDR3 loop: CASSYSGGLAVEQYF. Here the CDR3 DNA reads TGTGCCAGCAGTTACTCAGGGGGACTGGCGGTCGAGCAGTACTTC.

This chain uses TRBV12-3 or TRBV12-4 with TRBJ1-2; D perhaps matches TRBD1 (5 bases). V lost 6 bases, J lost 4 bases, and 9 bases lay in between. The CDR3 covers 12 residues. DNA of the CDR3: TGTGCCAGCAGCCAGGGTGGCTATGGCTACACCTTC. Protein product: CASSQGGYGYTF.

The chain joins TRBV29-1 to TRBJ1-2, with a weak D call TRBD1 (5 bases). V lost 8 bases to trimming and J lost 2 bases, with 9 bases between them. This CDR3 has 11 residues. CDR1 is SQVTM and CDR2 is ANQGSEA in the germline V gene. The CDR3 DNA reads as TGCAGCTTTGGGGACAACTATGGCTACACCTTC. This gives the protein CSFGDNYGYTF.

The rearrangement links TRBV9 to TRBJ2-5; TRBD2 matches at 10 bases. The CDR3 runs 15 residues. From germline, CDR1 is SGDLS and CDR2 YYNGEE. V dropped 0 bases and J dropped 7; count of bases not matched to a gene: 6. In DNA, the CDR3 is TGTGCCAGCAGCGTAGAGGCTAGCGGGGGTGGGACCCAGTACTTC. This encodes CASSVEASGGGTQYF.

The chain couples TRBV10-2 to TRBJ2-5, with 7 positions matching TRBD1. V shed 8 bases, J shed 5 bases, and the junction held 8 bases outside the gene matches. CDR1 and CDR2 from the germline V gene are WSHSY and SAAADI. There are 13 residues in the CDR3. For the CDR3, the DNA is TGCGCCAGCGGTAAGGGACAGCGGGAGACCCAGTACTTC. Residues: CASGKGQRETQYF.

The V and J genes are TRBV21-1 and TRBJ2-6; the DNA was not used to check the table's D call, TRBD1. TRBV21-1 is reported as a pseudogene. The CDR3 contains 17 residues. CDR3 region: CASTIKTGSRGANVLTF. In nucleotides, the CDR3 is TGTGCCAGCACCATAAAGACAGGGTCGAGGGGGGCCAACGTCCTGACTTTC.

The chain carries TRBV6-6 and TRBJ1-5; D is ambiguous. CDR3 length: 16 amino acids. CDR1 is MNHNY and CDR2 is SVGAGI in the germline V gene (reference sequence). V lost 4 bases to trimming and J lost 2 bases, with 15 bases between them. CDR3 sequence reads: CASSLWPDKGNQPQHF. CDR3 coding DNA: TGTGCCAGCAGTTTGTGGCCAGATAAAGGCAATCAGCCCCAGCATTTT.

The CDR3 nucleotides are TGCGCCAGCACCCTAGGGGGTCGTGCTAGCACAGATACGCAGTATTTT. It encodes CASTLGGRASTDTQYF. The chain is built from TRBV5-1 and TRBJ2-3, with D possibly matching TRBD1 (6 bases). The CDR3 loop spans 16 amino acids. Between the trimmed V and J ends, which lost 6 bases and 0 bases, there was a span of 17 bases. Germline CDR1 is SGHRS and CDR2 is YFSETQ.

This chain uses TRBV15 with TRBJ1-1; D is unresolved. Germline V CDR1 and CDR2: LNHNV, YYDKDF (reference sequence). Trimming removed 3 bases from V and 0 bases from J, with 5 bases in between. CDR3 length: 13 residues. CDR3 protein: CATSSLVNTEAFF. CDR3 sequence (DNA): TGTGCCACCAGCAGTCTAGTGAACACTGAAGCTTTCTTT.

The chain links TRBV6-6 to TRBJ1-1; perhaps TRBD1 as D (5 bases). Looked up from germline, CDR1 is MNHNY and CDR2 is SVGAGI (reference sequence). Deletions cut 6 bases from V and 2 bases from J, with 16 bases between. The CDR3 totals 15 residues. CDR3 nucleotides: TGTGCCAGCAGCTACGTAAGACAGCCAAACACTGAAGCTTTCTTT. This encodes CASSYVRQPNTEAFF.

The chain carries TRBV18 and TRBJ1-6; possible D gene TRBD1, 5 bases. V gave up 2 bases and J gave up 7 bases, with 12 bases separating them. Germline V gene data show CDR1 as KGHSH and CDR2 as LQKENI. This CDR3 has 15 amino acids. CDR3 coding DNA: TGTGCCAGCTCACCATACGAGGGGAAGAATTCACCCCTCCACTTT. Translation gives CASSPYEGKNSPLHF.

This chain uses TRBV19 with TRBJ1-5; a possible D gene is TRBD1 (6 bases). Germline V gives CDR1 LNHDA, CDR2 SQIVND (reference sequence). This CDR3 is built from 16 residues. The V end was cut by 3 bases, the J end by 1 base, with 13 bases between. CDR3 protein: CASSIQGTESNQPQHF. The CDR3, as DNA: TGTGCCAGTAGTATTCAGGGGACGGAAAGCAATCAGCCCCAGCATTTT.

This sequence joins TRBV23-1 and TRBJ2-1, with D perhaps given as TRBD1 or TRBD2 (5 bases each). TRBV23-1 is placed among ORFs of uncertain function. The CDR3 is made up of 14 amino acids. Trimming removed 7 bases from V and 7 bases from J, with 17 bases in between. CDR3 amino acids: CASKHWWGTNEQFF. For the CDR3, the DNA is TGCGCCAGCAAACACTGGTGGGGGACGAATGAGCAGTTCTTC.

The genes are TRBV5-1 and TRBJ1-3; D is unclear. The germline CDR1 and CDR2 sequences are SGHRS and YFSETQ. The CDR3 contains 14 residues. The germline V and J ends were trimmed by 4 bases and 0 bases, with 8 bases remaining between them. The DNA of the CDR3 is TGCGCCAGCAGCCCCCAGAACTCTGGAAACACCATATATTTT. Translation: CASSPQNSGNTIYF. Using reference TRBV5-1 and TRBJ1-3 for the parts outside the CDR3, the full variable domain is KAGVTQTPRYLIKTRGQQVTLSCSPISGHRSVSWYQQTPGQGLQFLFEYFSETQRNKGNFPGRFSGRQFSNSRSEMNVSTLELGDSALYLCASSPQNSGNTIYFGEGSWLTVV.

In regard to this clone: Other DNA variants within this sample encode the same CDR3. CDR3 region: CASSYSTGAGEKLFF. The CDR3 DNA follows: TGTGCCAGCAGTTACTCGACGGGGGCGGGGGAAAAACTGTTTTTT. V usage is TRBV6-5 and J usage is TRBJ1-4; possibly TRBD1 for D (6 bases). Per the germline V gene, CDR1 is MNHEY and CDR2 is SVGAGI. Deletions cut 0 bases from V and 8 bases from J, with 13 bases between. This CDR3 contains 15 residues.

This chain joins TRBV5-6 and TRBJ1-5; D call uncertain. This CDR3 contains 12 residues. From germline, CDR1 is SGHDT and CDR2 YYEEEE. V shed 2 bases and J shed 4 bases, with 4 bases lying between them. The CDR3 bases are TGTGCCAGCAGCTTCCAAAATCAGCCCCAGCATTTT. This sequence encodes CASSFQNQPQHF.

The chain carries TRBV5-6 and TRBJ2-1; 9 bases are shared with TRBD2. Trimming cost V 4 bases and J 10 bases; bases outside gene matches: 12. This CDR3 contains 15 residues. Looked up from germline, CDR1 is SGHDT and CDR2 is YYEEEE. DNA for the CDR3: TGTGCCAGCAGCCTGCAGAGCGGGGGGCCCGGGGAGCAGTTCTTC. Protein sequence: CASSLQSGGPGEQFF. The variable domain in full, with the rest retrieved from reference TRBV5-6 and TRBJ2-1, is DAGVTQSPTHLIKTRGQQVTLRCSPKSGHDTVSWYQQALGQGPQFIFQYYEEEERQRGNFPDRFSGHQFPNYSSELNVNALLLGDSALYLCASSLQSGGPGEQFFGPGTRLTVL.

The chain carries TRBV5-5 and TRBJ1-1, with D unresolved. The CDR3 is 14 amino acids. Germline V gene lookup returns CDR1 SGHKS and CDR2 YYEKEE (reference sequence). The ends were cut back, 2 bases at V and 0 bases at J, with 8 bases in the middle. The CDR3 reads CASSFRSLNTEAFF. The CDR3 DNA reads as TGTGCCAGCAGCTTTCGCTCCCTGAACACTGAAGCTTTCTTT.

The genes are TRBV28 and TRBJ1-5; 8 bases match TRBD1. This CDR3 spans 13 amino acids. J lost 11 bases, V lost 3 bases, and 6 bases had no gene match. The germline gives CDR1 MDHEN, CDR2 SYDVKM. The CDR3 loop reads CASSFPGQGSQHF. The CDR3 bases are TGTGCCAGCAGTTTCCCTGGACAGGGCTCCCAGCATTTT.

Only one count was recorded for this clone. The chain has TRBV11-3 and TRBJ2-7; possibly TRBD2 for D (5 bases). The CDR3 loop spans 14 amino acids. V gave up 5 bases and J gave up 5 bases, with 16 bases separating them. Germline V gives CDR1 SGHNT, CDR2 YENEEA. DNA for the CDR3: TGTGCCAGCAGCCGAGGGATGGTAATGGACGAGCAGTACTTC. Residues: CASSRGMVMDEQYF.

The chain carries TRBV5-8 and TRBJ1-2, with a possible D match to TRBD1 (6 bases). CDR3 size: 16 residues. Trimming shortened V by 0 bases and J by 8 bases, and 20 bases separated the two germline ends. Germline assignment: CDR1 SGHTS and CDR2 YDEGEE. CDR3 loop: CASSLAVTGPYSGYTF. The CDR3 nucleotides are TGTGCCAGCAGCTTGGCGGTGACAGGCCCATATAGCGGCTACACCTTC.

The chain recombines TRBV9 with TRBJ2-7; TRBD2 aligns across 9 bases. Trimming took 0 bases from V and 7 from J; bases not matched to a gene: 14. This CDR3 has 17 amino acids. Germline lookup yields CDR1 SGDLS and CDR2 YYNGEE. The CDR3 loop reads CASSVEGLAPGASEQYF. CDR3 DNA: TGTGCCAGCAGCGTAGAGGGACTAGCCCCGGGGGCCTCGGAGCAGTACTTC.

This clone has a handful of counts. The V call is TRBV24-1, the J call TRBJ1-1; D not certain. This CDR3 has 13 amino acids. The ends were cut back, 3 bases at V and 2 bases at J, with 6 bases in the middle. Germline V gene lookup returns CDR1 KGHDR and CDR2 SFDVKD. CDR3 nucleotide sequence: TGTGCCACCAGTGATCGGGGAAACACTGAAGCTTTCTTT. This encodes CATSDRGNTEAFF.

The chain joins TRBV19 to TRBJ1-1; D is unclear. Germline V lookup: CDR1 LNHDA, CDR2 SQIVND (reference sequence). V was trimmed by 7 bases and J by 5 bases, leaving 8 bases between them. The CDR3 sequence is 11 residues long. The CDR3 bases are TGTGCCAGTAACAGATTGACTGAAGCTTTCTTT. This translates into CASNRLTEAFF.

This chain uses TRBV29-1 with TRBJ1-1, with a weak D call TRBD1 (5 bases). Germline V CDR1 and CDR2: SQVTM, ANQGSEA. This CDR3 has 15 residues. The germline V and J ends were trimmed by 0 bases and 3 bases, with 14 bases remaining between them. The CDR3 coding sequence is TGCAGCGTTGAAGATGGGCAGGGCCCCGACACTGAAGCTTTCTTT. Protein sequence: CSVEDGQGPDTEAFF. The whole variable domain, remainder taken from reference TRBV29-1 and TRBJ1-1, is SAVISQKPSRDICQRGTSLTIQCQVDSQVTMMFWYRQQPGQSLTLIATANQGSEATYESGFVIDKFPISRPNLTFSTLTVSNMSPEDSSIYLCSVEDGQGPDTEAFFGQGTRLTVV.

The chain employs TRBV5-4 and TRBJ1-3; TRBD1 might be the D (6 bases). This CDR3 contains 15 residues. Germline CDR1 reads SGHNT; CDR2 reads YYREEE (reference sequence). V was shortened by 3 bases and J by 4 bases, with 14 bases between the two germline ends. This CDR3 reads CASSSGGAGGNTIYF. The CDR3 DNA follows: TGTGCCAGCAGCTCGGGGGGCGCGGGGGGAAACACCATATATTTT.

Here the CDR3 DNA reads TGTGCCAGTCAGACAGGGGGCAAGAATGAGCAGTTCTTC. Translated, it gives CASQTGGKNEQFF. The chain carries TRBV12-3 or TRBV12-4 and TRBJ2-1; TRBD1 matches 10 bases. With V trimmed by 9 bases and J by 7 bases, 6 bases remained unmatched. This CDR3 has 13 residues.

This clone was recorded only once. The chain combines TRBV7-9 with TRBJ2-7, with 8 nucleotides matching TRBD1. The length of the CDR3 is 16 residues. V lost 4 bases and J lost 0; bases outside the gene matches: 8. Germline loops: CDR1 SEHNR, CDR2 FQNEAQ (reference sequence). CDR3 in amino acids: CASSSGDRSSSYEQYF. As DNA, the CDR3 is TGTGCCAGCAGCTCGGGGGACAGGAGTAGCTCCTACGAGCAGTACTTC.

This chain connects TRBV6-1 to TRBJ1-5; D unclear. The V end was cut by 3 bases, the J end by 0 bases, with 15 bases between. CDR3 length: 17 residues. Per germline, CDR1 MNHNS and CDR2 SASEGT. CDR3: CASSESPFGSSNQPQHF. CDR3 bases: TGTGCCAGCAGTGAGTCCCCTTTTGGGAGTAGCAATCAGCCCCAGCATTTT.

The chain is built from TRBV5-3 and TRBJ2-3; D may be TRBD2 (6 bases). TRBV5-3 is filed as an ORF, its function uncertain. The CDR3 has 16 amino acids. Trimming took 3 bases from V and 1 from J, leaving 15 bases between them. The CDR3 DNA sequence: TGTGCCAGAAGCTCCGGGACGGGAGATTGCACAGATACGCAGTATTTT. This codes for CARSSGTGDCTDTQYF.